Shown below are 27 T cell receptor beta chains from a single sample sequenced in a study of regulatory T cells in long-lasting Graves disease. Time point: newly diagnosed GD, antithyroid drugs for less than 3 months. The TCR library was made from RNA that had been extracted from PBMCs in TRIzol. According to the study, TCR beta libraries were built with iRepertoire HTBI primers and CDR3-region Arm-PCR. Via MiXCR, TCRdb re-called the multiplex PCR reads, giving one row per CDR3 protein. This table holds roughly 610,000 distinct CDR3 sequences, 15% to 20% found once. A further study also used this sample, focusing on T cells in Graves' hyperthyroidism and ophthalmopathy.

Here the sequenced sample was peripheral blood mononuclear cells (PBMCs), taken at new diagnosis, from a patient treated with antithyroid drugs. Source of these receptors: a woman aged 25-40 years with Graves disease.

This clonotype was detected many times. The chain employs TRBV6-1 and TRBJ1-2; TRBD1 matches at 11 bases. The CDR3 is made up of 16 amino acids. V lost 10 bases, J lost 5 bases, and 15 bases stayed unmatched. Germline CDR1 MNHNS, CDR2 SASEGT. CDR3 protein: CATSGQGAFQGYGYTF. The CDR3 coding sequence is TGTGCCACTTCAGGACAGGGGGCGTTTCAGGGATATGGCTACACCTTC.

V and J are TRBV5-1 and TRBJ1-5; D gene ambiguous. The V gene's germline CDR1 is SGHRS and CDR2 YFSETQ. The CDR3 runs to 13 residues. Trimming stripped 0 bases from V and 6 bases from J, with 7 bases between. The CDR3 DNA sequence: TGCGCCAGCAGCTTGGCTGGGGTTCAGCCCCAGCATTTT. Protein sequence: CASSLAGVQPQHF.

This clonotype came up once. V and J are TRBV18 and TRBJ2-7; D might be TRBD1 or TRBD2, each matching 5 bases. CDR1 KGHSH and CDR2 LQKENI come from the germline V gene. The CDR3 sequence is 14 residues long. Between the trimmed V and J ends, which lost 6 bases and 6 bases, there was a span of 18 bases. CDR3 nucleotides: TGTGCCAGCTCGTTGGGGGTTACTACTATCGAGCAGTACTTC. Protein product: CASSLGVTTIEQYF. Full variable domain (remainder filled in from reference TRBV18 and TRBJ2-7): NAGVMQNPRHLVRRRGQEARLRCSPMKGHSHVYWYRQLPEEGLKFMVYLQKENIIDESGMPKERFSAEFPKEGPSILRIQQVVRGDSAAYFCASSLGVTTIEQYFGPGTRLTVT.

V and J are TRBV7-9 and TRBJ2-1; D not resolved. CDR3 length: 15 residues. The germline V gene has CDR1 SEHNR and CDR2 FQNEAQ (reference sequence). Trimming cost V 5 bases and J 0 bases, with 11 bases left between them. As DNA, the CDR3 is TGTGCCAGCAGCCCTTTTGCCGGCTCCTACAATGAGCAGTTCTTC. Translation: CASSPFAGSYNEQFF.

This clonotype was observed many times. CDR3 nucleotides: TGTGCCAGCAGTCGCCCCGGAAGGGGGCTTATCACTGAAGCTTTCTTT. Amino acids: CASSRPGRGLITEAFF. The chain uses TRBV6-2 or TRBV6-3 and TRBJ1-1; the match to TRBD1 covers 7 bases. The CDR3 has 16 residues. Looked up from germline, CDR1 is MNHEY and CDR2 is SVGEGT. J was trimmed by 4 bases and V by 5 bases; bases with no gene match: 13.

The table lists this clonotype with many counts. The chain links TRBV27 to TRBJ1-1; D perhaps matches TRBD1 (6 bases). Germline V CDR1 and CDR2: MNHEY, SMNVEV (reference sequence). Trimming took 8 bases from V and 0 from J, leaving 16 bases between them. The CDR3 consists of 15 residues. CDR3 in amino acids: CASHLGGNMNTEAFF. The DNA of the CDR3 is TGTGCCAGCCACCTAGGGGGAAATATGAACACTGAAGCTTTCTTT.

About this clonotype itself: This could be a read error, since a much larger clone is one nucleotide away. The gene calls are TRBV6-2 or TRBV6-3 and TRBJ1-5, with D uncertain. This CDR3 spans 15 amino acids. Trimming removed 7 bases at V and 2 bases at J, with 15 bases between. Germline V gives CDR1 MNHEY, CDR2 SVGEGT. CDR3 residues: CASTLTQMGNQPQHF. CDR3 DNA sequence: TGTGCCAGCACACTGACCCAGATGGGCAATCAGCCCCAGCATTTT.

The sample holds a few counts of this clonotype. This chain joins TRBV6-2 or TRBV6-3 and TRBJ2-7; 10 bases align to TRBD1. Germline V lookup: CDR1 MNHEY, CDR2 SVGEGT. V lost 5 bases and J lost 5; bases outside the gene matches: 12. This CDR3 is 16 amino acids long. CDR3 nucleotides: TGTGCCAGCAGTGAGACGCCGGGACAGGGGAAGGACGAGCAGTACTTC. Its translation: CASSETPGQGKDEQYF.

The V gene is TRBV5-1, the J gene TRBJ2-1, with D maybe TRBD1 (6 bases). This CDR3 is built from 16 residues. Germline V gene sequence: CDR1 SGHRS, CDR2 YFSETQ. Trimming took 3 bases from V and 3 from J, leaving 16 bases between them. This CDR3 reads CASSSSAGAYYNEQFF. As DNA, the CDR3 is TGCGCCAGCAGCTCCTCCGCAGGGGCCTACTACAATGAGCAGTTCTTC.

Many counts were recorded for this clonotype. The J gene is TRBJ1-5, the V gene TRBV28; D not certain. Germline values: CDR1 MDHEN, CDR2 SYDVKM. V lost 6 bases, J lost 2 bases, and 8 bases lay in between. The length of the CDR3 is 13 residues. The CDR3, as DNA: TGTGCCAGCAGCTTGGCAGGCAATCAGCCCCAGCATTTT. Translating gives CASSLAGNQPQHF.

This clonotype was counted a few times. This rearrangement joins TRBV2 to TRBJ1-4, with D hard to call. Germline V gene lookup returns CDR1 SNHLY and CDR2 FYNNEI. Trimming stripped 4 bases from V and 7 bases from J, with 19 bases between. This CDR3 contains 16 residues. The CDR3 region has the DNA TGTGCCAGCAGTGGCGCCCGGACTGGGTTTGGTGAAAAACTGTTTTTT. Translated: CASSGARTGFGEKLFF.

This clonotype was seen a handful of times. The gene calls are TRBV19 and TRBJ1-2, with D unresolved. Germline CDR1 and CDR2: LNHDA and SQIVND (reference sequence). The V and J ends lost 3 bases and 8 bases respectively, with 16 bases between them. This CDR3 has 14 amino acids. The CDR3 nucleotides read TGTGCCAGTAGTATTCACAAGACTCTTATGGGCTACACCTTC. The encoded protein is CASSIHKTLMGYTF.

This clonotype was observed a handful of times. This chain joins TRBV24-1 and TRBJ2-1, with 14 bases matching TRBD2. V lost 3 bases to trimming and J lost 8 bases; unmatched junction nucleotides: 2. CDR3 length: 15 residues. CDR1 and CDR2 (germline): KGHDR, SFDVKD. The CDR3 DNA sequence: TGTGCCACCAGTGATGGGACTAGCGGGAGCTATGAGCAGTTCTTC. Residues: CATSDGTSGSYEQFF.

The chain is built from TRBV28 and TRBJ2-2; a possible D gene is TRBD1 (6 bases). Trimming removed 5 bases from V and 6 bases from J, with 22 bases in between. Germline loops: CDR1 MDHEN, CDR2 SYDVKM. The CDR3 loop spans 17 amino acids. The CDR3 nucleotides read TGTGCCAGCAGTCCGCCCCGTAAGGGGGTAATAGCCGGGGAGCTGTTTTTT. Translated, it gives CASSPPRKGVIAGELFF.

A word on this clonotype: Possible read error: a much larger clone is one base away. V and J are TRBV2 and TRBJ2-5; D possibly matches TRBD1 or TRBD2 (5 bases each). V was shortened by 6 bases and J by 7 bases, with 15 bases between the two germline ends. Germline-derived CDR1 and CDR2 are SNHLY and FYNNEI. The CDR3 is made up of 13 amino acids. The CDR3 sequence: CASRGRDPGTQYF. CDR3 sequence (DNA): TGTGCCAGCAGAGGCCGGGACCCGGGGACCCAGTACTTC.

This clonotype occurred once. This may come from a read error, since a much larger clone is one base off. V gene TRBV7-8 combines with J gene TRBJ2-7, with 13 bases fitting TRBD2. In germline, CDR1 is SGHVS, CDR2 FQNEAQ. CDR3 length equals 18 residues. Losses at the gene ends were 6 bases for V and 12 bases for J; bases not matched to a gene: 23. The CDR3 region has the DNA TGTGCCAGCAGTGAAGGACAGGCCGGACTAGCGGGAGTTAGGGTGCGGTACTTC. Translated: CASSEGQAGLAGVRVRYF.

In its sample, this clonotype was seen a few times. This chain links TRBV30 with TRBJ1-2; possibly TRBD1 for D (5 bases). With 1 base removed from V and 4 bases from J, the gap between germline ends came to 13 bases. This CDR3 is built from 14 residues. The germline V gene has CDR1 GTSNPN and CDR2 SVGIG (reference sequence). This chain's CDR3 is CAWSGEGDLYGYTF. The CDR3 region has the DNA TGTGCCTGGAGTGGAGAAGGGGACCTCTATGGCTACACCTTC. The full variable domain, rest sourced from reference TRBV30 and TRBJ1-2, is SQTIHQWPATLVQPVGSPLSLECTVEGTSNPNLYWYRQAAGRGLQLLFYSVGIGQISSEVPQNLSASRPQDRQFILSSKKLLLSDSGFYLCAWSGEGDLYGYTFGSGTRLTVV.

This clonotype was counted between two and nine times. The CDR3 spells CAISEAGQEIDTQYF. DNA of the CDR3: TGTGCCATCAGTGAAGCGGGACAGGAGATTGATACGCAGTATTTT. V usage is TRBV10-3 and J usage is TRBJ2-3, with D possibly matching TRBD1 (8 bases). V lost 3 bases, J lost 6 bases, and 16 bases lay in between. This CDR3 region has 15 residues. CDR1 is ENHRY and CDR2 is SYGVKD in the germline V gene.

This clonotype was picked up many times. The CDR3 sequence is CASSSEGARGEPYNEQFF. CDR3 nucleotide sequence: TGTGCCAGCAGTTCTGAGGGGGCGCGGGGGGAACCTTACAATGAGCAGTTCTTC. The V call is TRBV6-5, the J call TRBJ2-1; possibly TRBD2 for D (8 bases). Trimming took 4 bases from V and 4 from J, leaving 23 bases between them. CDR3 length: 18 residues. Germline V gives CDR1 MNHEY, CDR2 SVGAGI.

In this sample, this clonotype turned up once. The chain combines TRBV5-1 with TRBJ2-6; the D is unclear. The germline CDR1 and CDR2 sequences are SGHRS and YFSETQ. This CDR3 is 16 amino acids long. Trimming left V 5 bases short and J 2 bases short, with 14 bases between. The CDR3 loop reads CASRSLLPPGANVLTF. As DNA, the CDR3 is TGCGCCAGCAGATCATTACTTCCTCCTGGGGCCAACGTCCTGACTTTC.

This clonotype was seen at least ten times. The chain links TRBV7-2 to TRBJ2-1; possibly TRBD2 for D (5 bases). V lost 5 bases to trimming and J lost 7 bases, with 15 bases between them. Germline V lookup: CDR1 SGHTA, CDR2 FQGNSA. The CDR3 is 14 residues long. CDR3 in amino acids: CASSQKRRTNEQFF. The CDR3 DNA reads TGTGCCAGCAGCCAAAAACGACGGACTAATGAGCAGTTCTTC. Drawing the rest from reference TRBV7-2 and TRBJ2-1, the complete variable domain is GAGVSQSPSNKVTEKGKDVELRCDPISGHTALYWYRQSLGQGLEFLIYFQGNSAPDKSGLPSDRFSAERTGGSVSTLTIQRTQQEDSAVYLCASSQKRRTNEQFFGPGTRLTVL.

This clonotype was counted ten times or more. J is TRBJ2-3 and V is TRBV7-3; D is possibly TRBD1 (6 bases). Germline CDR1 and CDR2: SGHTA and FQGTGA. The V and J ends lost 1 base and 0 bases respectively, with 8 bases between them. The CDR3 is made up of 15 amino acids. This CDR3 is CASSLMGASTDTQYF. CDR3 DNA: TGTGCCAGCAGCTTAATGGGGGCCAGCACAGATACGCAGTATTTT.

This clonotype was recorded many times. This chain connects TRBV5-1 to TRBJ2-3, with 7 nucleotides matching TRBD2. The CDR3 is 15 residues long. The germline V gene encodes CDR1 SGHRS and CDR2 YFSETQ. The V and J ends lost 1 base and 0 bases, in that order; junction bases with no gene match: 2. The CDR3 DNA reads TGCGCCAGCAGCTTGTCTAGCGGTAGCACAGATACGCAGTATTTT. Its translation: CASSLSSGSTDTQYF.

The CDR3 is CASSRPGQGVGLAEQYF. The CDR3 DNA reads as TGTGCCAGCTCACGTCCGGGACAGGGGGTAGGGCTGGCCGAGCAGTACTTC. J is TRBJ2-7 and V is TRBV6-2 or TRBV6-3, with 11 bases aligning to TRBD1. The J segment lost 6 bases and the V segment lost 8 bases, leaving 18 bases of the junction unmatched. This CDR3 spans 17 amino acids. Germline V gene sequence: CDR1 MNHEY, CDR2 SVGEGT.

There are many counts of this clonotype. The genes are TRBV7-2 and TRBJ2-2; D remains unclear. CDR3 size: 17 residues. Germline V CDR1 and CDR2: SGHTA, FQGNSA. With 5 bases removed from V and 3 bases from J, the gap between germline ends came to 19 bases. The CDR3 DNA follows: TGTGCCAGCAGCGCAAAGGCTCTAGTCACCCACACCGGGGAGCTGTTTTTT. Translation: CASSAKALVTHTGELFF.

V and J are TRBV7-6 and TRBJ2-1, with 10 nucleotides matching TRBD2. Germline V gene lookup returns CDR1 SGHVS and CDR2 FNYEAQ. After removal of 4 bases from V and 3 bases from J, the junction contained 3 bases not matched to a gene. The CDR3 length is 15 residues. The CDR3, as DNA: TGTGCCAGCAGCTCTAGCGGGAGTGTCTACAATGAGCAGTTCTTC. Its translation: CASSSSGSVYNEQFF.

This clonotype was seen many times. The CDR3 sequence: CSAVAGGNTQYF. The CDR3, as DNA: TGCAGTGCCGTGGCGGGTGGGAATACGCAGTATTTT. The rearrangement joins TRBV20-1 to TRBJ2-3; perhaps TRBD2 as D (5 bases). The CDR3 is 12 residues long. Germline V gives CDR1 DFQATT, CDR2 SNEGSKA (reference sequence). Trimming pared 6 bases from V and 7 bases from J, leaving 14 bases between.